A selection of T cell receptor beta chains follows, all from one sample in a study of metastatic and nonmetastatic thyroid tumors. TCRdb reprocessed the PCR reads via MiXCR. The sample has roughly 25,000 clones; about 13% are singletons. Specimen: blood. These receptors all come from a female donor with papillary thyroid cancer or a benign thyroid nodule (not recorded which). Some clones in this sample may be carry-over from other donors' samples. CDR3s leave out the opening cysteine and the closing phenylalanine or tryptophan. Each record gives: clone size, V gene, J gene, D gene, CDR3 protein. The D gene is left open where the match is weak. Clone size is shown for a subset of rows, as once, few, many or a class of expanded clone.

>many|TRBV12-3/TRBV12-4|TRBJ2-5|-
ASTPPDRPETQY
>many|TRBV6-2/TRBV6-3|TRBJ2-3|TRBD2
ASRRLSGSIDTQY
>many|TRBV18|TRBJ2-2|TRBD1
ASSRDLPGQGTGELF
>few|TRBV6-1|TRBJ2-2|TRBD2
ASRREMMNTGELF
>many|TRBV11-2|TRBJ2-5|-
ASSFYLGSHFGETQY
>medium-sized|TRBV11-2|TRBJ2-7|-
ASSPISGTYEQY
>many|TRBV30|TRBJ2-3|-
AWTKSLSTDTQY
>-|TRBV9|TRBJ2-7|TRBD2
ASSGSTSGSYEQY
>many|TRBV19|TRBJ1-2|-
ASSMVPVERGYT
>many|TRBV5-8|TRBJ2-3|TRBD2
ASSLEGLATQY